This entry features one T cell receptor (beta chain) sequence. Its specificity is not known. Data came from immunoSEQ multiplex PCR; TCRdb stores just in-frame clones and leaves some out. The profile shows about 160,000 clones, more than 75% of them singletons. The data were taken from a study of T cell responses to AZD1222 COVID-19 vaccine. Findings of the study overall: Vaccine-related CD4 TCRs covered spike, predominating at 160-218 and 743-854.

This CDR3 is 13 amino acids long. V was shortened by 3 bases and J by 6 bases, with 12 bases between the two germline ends. Germline V gene data show CDR1 as SGHRS and CDR2 as YFSETQ. The gene calls are TRBV5-1 and TRBJ1-1; unclear D gene. This TCR came from an adult who received the AZD1222 COVID-19 vaccine. The sequencing used peripheral blood, collected 28 days after the second AZD1222 dose. CDR3 residues: CASSSDLLAEAFF. As DNA, the CDR3 is TGCGCCAGCAGCTCGGACCTTTTGGCTGAAGCTTTCTTT.